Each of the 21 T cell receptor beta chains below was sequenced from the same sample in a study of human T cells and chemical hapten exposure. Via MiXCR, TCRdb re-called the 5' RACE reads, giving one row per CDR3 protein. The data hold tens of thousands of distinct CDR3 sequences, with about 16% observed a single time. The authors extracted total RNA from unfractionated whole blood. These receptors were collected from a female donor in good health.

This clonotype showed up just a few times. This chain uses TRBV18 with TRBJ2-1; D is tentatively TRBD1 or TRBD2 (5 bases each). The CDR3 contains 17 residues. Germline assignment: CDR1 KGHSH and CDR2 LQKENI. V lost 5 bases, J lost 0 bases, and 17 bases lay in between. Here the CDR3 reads CASSDSKGRLSYNEQFF. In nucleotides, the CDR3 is TGTGCCAGCTCAGACAGTAAGGGGAGACTCTCCTACAATGAGCAGTTCTTC.

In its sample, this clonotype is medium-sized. The CDR3 nucleotides are TGTGCCAGCAGCTTGGTTAAGGGGGCCTACGAGCAGTACTTC. This sequence encodes CASSLVKGAYEQYF. The chain is built from TRBV7-2 and TRBJ2-7; maybe TRBD1 (6 bases). Per germline, CDR1 SGHTA and CDR2 FQGNSA. The CDR3 is 14 amino acids. V lost 3 bases, J lost 2 bases, and 11 bases lay in between.

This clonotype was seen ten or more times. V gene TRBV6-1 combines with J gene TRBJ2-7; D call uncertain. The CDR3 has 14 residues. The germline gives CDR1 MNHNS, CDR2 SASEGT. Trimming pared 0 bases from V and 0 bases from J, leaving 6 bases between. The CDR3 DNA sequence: TGTGCCAGCAGTGAAGCGGAGAGCTCCTACGAGCAGTACTTC. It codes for CASSEAESSYEQYF.

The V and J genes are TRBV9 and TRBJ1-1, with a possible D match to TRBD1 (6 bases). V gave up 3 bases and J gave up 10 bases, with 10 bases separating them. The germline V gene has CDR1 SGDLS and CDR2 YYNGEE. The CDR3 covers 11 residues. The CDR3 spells CASSGATGAFF. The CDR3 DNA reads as TGTGCCAGCAGCGGGGCGACAGGAGCTTTCTTT.

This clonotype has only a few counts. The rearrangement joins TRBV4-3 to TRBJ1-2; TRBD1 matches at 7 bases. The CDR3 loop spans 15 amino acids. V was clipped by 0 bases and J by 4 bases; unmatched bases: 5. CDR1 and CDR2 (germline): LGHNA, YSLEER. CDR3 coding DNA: TGCGCCAGCAGCCAAGAGACAGGGACGATCTATGGCTACACCTTC. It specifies CASSQETGTIYGYTF.

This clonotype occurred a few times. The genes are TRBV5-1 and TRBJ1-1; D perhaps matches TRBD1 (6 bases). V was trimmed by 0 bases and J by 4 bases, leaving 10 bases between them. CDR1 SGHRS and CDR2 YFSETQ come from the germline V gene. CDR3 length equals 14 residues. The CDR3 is CASSLEGVGTEAFF. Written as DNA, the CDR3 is TGCGCCAGCAGCTTGGAGGGGGTTGGCACTGAAGCTTTCTTT.

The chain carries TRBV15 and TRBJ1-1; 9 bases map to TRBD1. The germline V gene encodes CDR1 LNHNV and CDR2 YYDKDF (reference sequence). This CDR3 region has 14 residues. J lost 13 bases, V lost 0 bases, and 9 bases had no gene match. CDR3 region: CATSREASGQGIFF. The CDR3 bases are TGTGCCACCAGCAGAGAGGCGTCGGGACAGGGTATTTTCTTT.

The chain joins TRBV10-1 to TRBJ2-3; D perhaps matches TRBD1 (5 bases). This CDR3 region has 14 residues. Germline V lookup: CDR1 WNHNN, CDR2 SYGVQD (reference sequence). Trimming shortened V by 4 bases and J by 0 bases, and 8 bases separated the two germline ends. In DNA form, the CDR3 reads TGCGCCAGCAGTGGGGGCTCTAGCACAGATACGCAGTATTTT. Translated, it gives CASSGGSSTDTQYF.

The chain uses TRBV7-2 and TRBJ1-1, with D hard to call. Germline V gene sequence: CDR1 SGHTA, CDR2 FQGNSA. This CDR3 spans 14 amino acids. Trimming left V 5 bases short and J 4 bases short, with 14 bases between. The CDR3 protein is CASSPQTRATEAFF. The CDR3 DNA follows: TGTGCCAGCAGCCCTCAGACGAGGGCCACTGAAGCTTTCTTT.

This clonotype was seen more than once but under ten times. DNA of the CDR3: TGCAGCGTTCACCAGCCCCTTAACTATGGCTACACCTTC. This encodes CSVHQPLNYGYTF. J is TRBJ1-2 and V is TRBV29-1; D ambiguous. This CDR3 comprises 13 residues. Looked up from germline, CDR1 is SQVTM and CDR2 is ANQGSEA. V was clipped by 5 bases and J by 1 base, with 11 bases between them.

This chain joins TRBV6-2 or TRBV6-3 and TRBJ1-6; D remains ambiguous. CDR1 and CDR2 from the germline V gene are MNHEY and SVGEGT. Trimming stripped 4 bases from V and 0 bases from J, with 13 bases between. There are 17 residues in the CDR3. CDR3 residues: CASSSMARSSYNSPLHF. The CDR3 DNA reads TGTGCCAGCAGTTCCATGGCGAGGAGCTCCTATAATTCACCCCTCCACTTT.

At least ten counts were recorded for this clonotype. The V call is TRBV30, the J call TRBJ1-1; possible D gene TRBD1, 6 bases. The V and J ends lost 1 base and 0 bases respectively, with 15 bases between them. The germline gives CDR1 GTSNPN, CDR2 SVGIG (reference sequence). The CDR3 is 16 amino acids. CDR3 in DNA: TGTGCCTGGAGTGGGGCCCAGACAGGAATGAACACTGAAGCTTTCTTT. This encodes CAWSGAQTGMNTEAFF.

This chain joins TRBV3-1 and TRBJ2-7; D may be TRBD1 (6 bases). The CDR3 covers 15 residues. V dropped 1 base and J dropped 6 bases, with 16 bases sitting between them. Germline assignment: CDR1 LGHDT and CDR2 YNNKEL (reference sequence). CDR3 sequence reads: CASSQGATGSGEQYF. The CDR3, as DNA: TGTGCCAGCAGCCAAGGGGCAACAGGGTCTGGCGAGCAGTACTTC.

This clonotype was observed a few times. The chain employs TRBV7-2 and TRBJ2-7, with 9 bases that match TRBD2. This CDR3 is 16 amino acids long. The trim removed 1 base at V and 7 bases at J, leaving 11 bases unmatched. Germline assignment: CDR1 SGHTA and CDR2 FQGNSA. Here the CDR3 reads CASSLGLAGGLGEQYF. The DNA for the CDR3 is TGTGCCAGCAGCTTAGGGTTGGCGGGGGGGCTAGGGGAGCAGTACTTC.

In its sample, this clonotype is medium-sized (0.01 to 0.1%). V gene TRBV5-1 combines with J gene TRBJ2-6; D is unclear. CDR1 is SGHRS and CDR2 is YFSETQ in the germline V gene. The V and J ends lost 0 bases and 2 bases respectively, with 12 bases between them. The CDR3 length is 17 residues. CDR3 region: CASSLGPGTTGANVLTF. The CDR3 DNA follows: TGCGCCAGCAGCTTGGGCCCTGGAACGACTGGGGCCAACGTCCTGACTTTC. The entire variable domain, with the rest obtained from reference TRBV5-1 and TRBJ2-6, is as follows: KAGVTQTPRYLIKTRGQQVTLSCSPISGHRSVSWYQQTPGQGLQFLFEYFSETQRNKGNFPGRFSGRQFSNSRSEMNVSTLELGDSALYLCASSLGPGTTGANVLTFGAGSRLTVL.

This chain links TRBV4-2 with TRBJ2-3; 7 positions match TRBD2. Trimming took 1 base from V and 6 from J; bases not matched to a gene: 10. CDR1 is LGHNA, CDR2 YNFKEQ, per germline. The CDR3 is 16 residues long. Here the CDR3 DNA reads TGTGCCAGCAGCCAAGGGACTAGTGGGTTAGGCGATACGCAGTATTTT. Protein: CASSQGTSGLGDTQYF.

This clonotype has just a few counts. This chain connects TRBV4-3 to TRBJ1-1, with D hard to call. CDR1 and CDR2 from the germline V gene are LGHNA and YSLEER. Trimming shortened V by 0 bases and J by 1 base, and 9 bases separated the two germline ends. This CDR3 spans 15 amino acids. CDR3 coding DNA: TGCGCCAGCAGCCAAGACCCATCACCGAACACTGAAGCTTTCTTT. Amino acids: CASSQDPSPNTEAFF.

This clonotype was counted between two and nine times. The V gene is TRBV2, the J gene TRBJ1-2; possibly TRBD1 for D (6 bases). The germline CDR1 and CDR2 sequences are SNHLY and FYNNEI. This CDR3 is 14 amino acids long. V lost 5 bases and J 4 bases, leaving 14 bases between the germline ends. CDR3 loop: CASSLAGVPYGYTF. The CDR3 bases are TGTGCCAGCAGTTTAGCAGGGGTCCCCTATGGCTACACCTTC. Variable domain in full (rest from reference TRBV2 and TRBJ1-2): EPEVTQTPSHQVTQMGQEVILRCVPISNHLYFYWYRQILGQKVEFLVSFYNNEISEKSEIFDDQFSVERPDGSNFTLKIRSTKLEDSAMYFCASSLAGVPYGYTFGSGTRLTVV.

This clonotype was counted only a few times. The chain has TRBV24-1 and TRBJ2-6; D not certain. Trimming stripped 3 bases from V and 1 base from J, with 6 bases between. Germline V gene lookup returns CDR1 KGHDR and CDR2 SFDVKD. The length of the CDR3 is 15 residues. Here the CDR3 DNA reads TGTGCCACCAGTGATAACCTTTCTGGGGCCAACGTCCTGACTTTC. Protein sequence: CATSDNLSGANVLTF.

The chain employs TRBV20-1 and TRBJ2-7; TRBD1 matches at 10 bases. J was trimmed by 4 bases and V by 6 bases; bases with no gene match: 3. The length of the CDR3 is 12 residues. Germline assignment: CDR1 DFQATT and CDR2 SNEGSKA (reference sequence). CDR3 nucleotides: TGCAGTGCCACGGACAGGGGGTACGAGCAGTACTTC. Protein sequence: CSATDRGYEQYF.

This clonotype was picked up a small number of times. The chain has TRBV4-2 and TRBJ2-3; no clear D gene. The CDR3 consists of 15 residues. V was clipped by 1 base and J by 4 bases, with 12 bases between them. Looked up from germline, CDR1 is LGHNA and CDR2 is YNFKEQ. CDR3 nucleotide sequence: TGTGCCAGCAGCCAAGGGATGGGTCAGGCAGATACGCAGTATTTT. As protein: CASSQGMGQADTQYF.